This T cell receptor beta chain was sequenced during a study of T cell responses to AZD1222 COVID-19 vaccine. Using immunoSEQ multiplex PCR, the repertoire was profiled, and TCRdb retains in-frame clones only, with some absent. The data hold about 100,000 clones, with roughly 89% observed a single time. Details on this clone: Its cognate antigen is unknown.

Broader study findings: Seropositive at baseline were only a handful of AZD1222 recipients. Unmutated variant regions are reportedly the target of nearly half of TCRs that are spike-specific.

The TCR originated in an adult in good health. This specimen consisted of peripheral blood, obtained on day 0 of AZD1222 vaccination.

CDR3 nucleotide sequence: TGTGCCAGCAGCCAAGGGATCGGAATGAACACTGAAGCTTTCTTT. Protein: CASSQGIGMNTEAFF. The chain employs TRBV3-1 (or the pseudogene TRBV3-2) and TRBJ1-1; D unresolved. This CDR3 spans 15 amino acids. Trimming pared 1 base from V and 0 bases from J, leaving 9 bases between. Germline V gene data show CDR1 as LGHDT and CDR2 as YNNKEL (reference sequence).